The 32 T cell receptor beta chains in this list originate from one sample, sequenced in a study of glioma-infiltrating T cells. The iRepertoire nested amplicon-rescue multiplex PCR amplified TCR alpha and beta CDR3s from RNA. TCRdb reprocessed the multiplex PCR reads with MiXCR, giving one entry per CDR3 protein. The sample has 85,000 to 110,000 distinct CDR3 sequences, around 28% seen once. Sequenced sample: glioma tissue, nonneoplastic brain tissue, or PBMCs (not recorded which). The receptor set was obtained from a human donor with low-grade glioma or glioblastoma, undergoing nonglioma brain surgery, or in good health (not recorded which).

The table lists this clonotype with a few counts. The chain couples TRBV12-3 or TRBV12-4 to TRBJ1-3; D is ambiguous. The CDR3 is made up of 13 amino acids. Trimming pared 3 bases from V and 4 bases from J, leaving 7 bases between. For the CDR3, the DNA is TGTGCCAGCAGTTTGATGAGGGGAAACACCATATATTTT. Amino acids: CASSLMRGNTIYF.

Only a few counts were recorded for this clonotype. V gene TRBV6-1 combines with J gene TRBJ1-2; D is ambiguous. With 6 bases removed from V and 8 bases from J, the gap between germline ends came to 19 bases. The CDR3 sequence is 14 residues long. From germline, CDR1 is MNHNS and CDR2 SASEGT. In DNA, the CDR3 is TGTGCCAGCAGCCTGGACGGAGTATCAGAAGGCTACACCTTC. Residues: CASSLDGVSEGYTF.

The rearrangement links TRBV7-6 to TRBJ2-7; D may be TRBD1 (5 bases). The V end was cut by 5 bases, the J end by 1 base, with 15 bases between. This CDR3 contains 15 residues. Germline V gene sequence: CDR1 SGHVS, CDR2 FNYEAQ. CDR3 protein: CASSLDSPNSYEQYF. The CDR3 nucleotides are TGTGCCAGCAGCCTTGACAGCCCTAATTCCTACGAGCAGTACTTC.

The sample holds many counts of this clonotype. This chain links TRBV6-6 with TRBJ2-3; D is perhaps TRBD1 (6 bases). The CDR3 consists of 13 residues. Germline V gene data show CDR1 as MNHNY and CDR2 as SVGAGI (reference sequence). The V and J ends lost 2 bases and 3 bases respectively, with 6 bases between them. For the CDR3, the DNA is TGTGCCAGCAGTTACGACAGGACAGATACGCAGTATTTT. Its protein is CASSYDRTDTQYF.

This clonotype came up many times. The CDR3 bases are TGCAGTGCTGTTACTTTTCTAGCGGGGGGCACAGATACGCAGTATTTT. It translates to CSAVTFLAGGTDTQYF. The chain is built from TRBV20-1 and TRBJ2-3; 10 bases line up with TRBD2. V lost 5 bases and J lost 1; bases outside the gene matches: 9. Germline V CDR1 and CDR2: DFQATT, SNEGSKA (reference sequence). The length of the CDR3 is 16 residues.

This clonotype occurred a few times. J is TRBJ1-6 and V is TRBV5-4; 10 bases are shared with TRBD1. CDR1 is SGHNT and CDR2 is YYREEE in the germline V gene (reference sequence). The CDR3 consists of 15 residues. Unmatched junction bases numbered 4, after V lost 4 bases and J lost 6 bases. CDR3 bases: TGTGCCAGCAGCCTCCGGGACAGGGGTAATTCACCCCTCCACTTT. It encodes CASSLRDRGNSPLHF.

As regards this clonotype: A much larger clone lies a single base off, so this may be a read error. The chain uses TRBV20-1 and TRBJ1-1; D call uncertain. The germline gives CDR1 DFQATT, CDR2 SNEGSKA (reference sequence). The CDR3 extends over 12 amino acids. The DNA of the CDR3 is TGCAGTGCTGGGCCACTACACACTAAAGCTTTCTTT. This codes for CSAGPLHTKAFF.

This clonotype was counted many times. V usage is TRBV20-1 and J usage is TRBJ2-1; D may correspond to TRBD1 or TRBD2 (5 bases each). Germline V gene data show CDR1 as DFQATT and CDR2 as SNEGSKA (reference sequence). Trimming removed 0 bases at V and 7 bases at J, with 16 bases between. The CDR3 consists of 15 residues. The CDR3 nucleotides read TGCAGTGCTAGAGAATGGGGGTTAGAGGGGAATGAGCAGTTCTTC. As protein: CSAREWGLEGNEQFF.

On this clonotype itself: One end of the junction does not line up with germline, which may come from a read error. The chain has TRBV3-1 and TRBJ2-3; TRBD2 aligns across 10 bases. CDR1 is LGHDT, CDR2 YNNKEL, per germline (reference sequence). The CDR3 has 17 residues. Here the CDR3 reads CASSRQKSGGASDRQYF. The DNA of the CDR3 is TGTGCCAGCAGCCGCCAGAAAAGCGGGGGGGCCTCAGATAGGCAGTATTTT.

This clonotype was seen at least ten times. This rearrangement joins TRBV6-6 to TRBJ2-7; D gene uncertain. CDR3 length: 11 amino acids. Germline CDR1 MNHNY, CDR2 SVGAGI (reference sequence). V lost 2 bases and J lost 6, with 5 bases in between. CDR3 in DNA: TGTGCCAGCAGTTACGGGGTCGAGCAGTACTTC. Protein product: CASSYGVEQYF.

This clonotype came up many times. The rearrangement uses TRBV18 and TRBJ2-5, with D uncertain. This CDR3 contains 15 residues. Germline V gene data show CDR1 as KGHSH and CDR2 as LQKENI. Trimming took off 3 bases at V and 0 bases at J, with 11 bases between the two ends. CDR3 DNA sequence: TGTGCCAGCTCACCTTCCTCTGACAACCAAGAGACCCAGTACTTC. This sequence encodes CASSPSSDNQETQYF.

This clonotype was recorded many times. The V call is TRBV7-2, the J call TRBJ2-1; D uncertain. The CDR3 is made up of 14 amino acids. Germline CDR1 reads SGHTA; CDR2 reads FQGNSA. Trimming took 5 bases from V and 0 from J, leaving 8 bases between them. The CDR3 loop is CASSPGSSYNEQFF. In DNA, the CDR3 is TGTGCCAGCAGCCCCGGATCCTCCTACAATGAGCAGTTCTTC.

This clonotype showed up many times. This chain links TRBV27 with TRBJ2-1; D is possibly TRBD2 (6 bases). CDR3 length: 14 amino acids. Per germline, CDR1 MNHEY and CDR2 SMNVEV (reference sequence). V was clipped by 6 bases and J by 5 bases, with 14 bases between them. The CDR3 protein is CASSPKLADNEQFF. DNA of the CDR3: TGTGCCAGCAGCCCAAAACTAGCAGACAATGAGCAGTTCTTC.

The count of this clonotype is one. Without the conserved terminal phenylalanine or tryptophan, this CDR3 likely stems from a read error. This rearrangement joins TRBV7-6 to TRBJ2-2; D is possibly TRBD2 (5 bases). CDR1 SGHVS and CDR2 FNYEAQ come from the germline V gene. The CDR3 runs 13 residues. Trimming cost V 5 bases and J 5 bases, with 9 bases left between them. CDR3 amino acids: CASSKRGTGELFL. The CDR3 bases are TGTGCCAGCAGCAAACGAGGGACCGGGGAGCTGTTTCTT.

This clonotype was seen repeatedly, ten times or more. CDR3 nucleotide sequence: TGCAGCACACGACGGGTCTCTGGAAACACCATATATTTT. Protein product: CSTRRVSGNTIYF. The rearrangement links TRBV20-1 to TRBJ1-3; D gene uncertain. The CDR3 consists of 13 residues. Germline V gene sequence: CDR1 DFQATT, CDR2 SNEGSKA (reference sequence).

This clonotype was observed a few times. J is TRBJ1-2 and V is TRBV5-4, with D uncertain. CDR3 size: 13 residues. V lost 0 bases to trimming and J lost 7 bases, with 10 bases between them. Germline loops: CDR1 SGHNT, CDR2 YYREEE (reference sequence). The CDR3, as DNA: TGTGCCAGCAGCTTGGCTACGTTGGGTGGCTACACCTTC. Translating it yields CASSLATLGGYTF.

This clonotype has just one count. Sequence at one end of the junction differs from germline and may be a read error. This chain connects TRBV4-1 to TRBJ2-1; 11 bases are shared with TRBD2. Per germline, CDR1 MGHRA and CDR2 YSYEKL. CDR3 size: 16 residues. CDR3 sequence: CASSQTGTSGRNGQFF. The DNA of the CDR3 is TGCGCCAGCAGCCAAACCGGGACTAGCGGTCGAAATGGGCAGTTCTTC.

The chain couples TRBV9 to TRBJ2-1; TRBD2 matches 7 bases. This CDR3 is 15 amino acids long. Germline CDR1 SGDLS, CDR2 YYNGEE. J gave up 6 bases and V 0 bases, and 6 bases lay outside the gene matches. CDR3 in amino acids: CASSVGAGVANEQFF. DNA of the CDR3: TGTGCCAGCAGCGTAGGCGCGGGGGTAGCCAATGAGCAGTTCTTC.

V and J are TRBV6-2 or TRBV6-3 and TRBJ2-1; D not resolved. The germline CDR1 and CDR2 sequences are MNHEY and SVGEGT. The CDR3 runs to 13 residues. CDR3 sequence: CSISFPGGHEQFF. The CDR3 region has the DNA TGTTCCATCAGTTTCCCAGGTGGCCATGAGCAGTTCTTC.

This clonotype was recorded many times. V is TRBV7-2 and J is TRBJ1-3; no firm D call. V was cut by 1 base and J by 8 bases, with 6 bases left in between. The CDR3 runs to 12 residues. Germline CDR1 is SGHTA and CDR2 is FQGNSA. The CDR3 protein is CASSLEGYTIYF. Here the CDR3 DNA reads TGTGCCAGCAGCTTAGAAGGGTACACCATATATTTT.

V and J are TRBV7-2 and TRBJ2-1, with TRBD2 matching 8 bases. The trim removed 2 bases at V and 6 bases at J, leaving 6 bases unmatched. Germline V gives CDR1 SGHTA, CDR2 FQGNSA. The CDR3 runs to 15 residues. CDR3 DNA sequence: TGTGCCAGCAGCTTATTCGGGGGGGCAAGCAATGAGCAGTTCTTC. Translating it yields CASSLFGGASNEQFF.

This clonotype was seen a handful of times. The chain joins TRBV5-1 to TRBJ1-3; maybe TRBD1 (6 bases). Germline CDR1 and CDR2: SGHRS and YFSETQ. The germline V and J ends were trimmed by 2 bases and 4 bases, with 16 bases remaining between them. The CDR3 totals 16 residues. CDR3: CASSFEQGGFGNTIYF. CDR3 sequence (DNA): TGCGCCAGCAGCTTCGAACAGGGAGGATTCGGAAACACCATATATTTT.

For this clonotype: Mismatch with germline at one junction end may stem from a read error. CDR3 region: CTSSYSPRFNEQFF. CDR3 nucleotide sequence: TGTACCAGCAGTTACTCGCCCCGGTTCAATGAGCAGTTCTTC. This chain joins TRBV6-6 and TRBJ2-1; unclear D gene. In germline, CDR1 is MNHNY, CDR2 SVGAGI (reference sequence). This CDR3 has 14 residues.

The J gene is TRBJ2-2, the V gene TRBV7-3; D not certain. This CDR3 has 12 amino acids. Trimming took off 7 bases at V and 7 bases at J, with 10 bases between the two ends. Germline CDR1 reads SGHTA; CDR2 reads FQGTGA. CDR3 loop: CASNMGVGELFF. CDR3 nucleotides: TGTGCCAGCAACATGGGCGTCGGGGAGCTGTTTTTT.

This clonotype was counted between two and nine times. The rearrangement uses TRBV4-3 and TRBJ1-2; 8 positions agree with TRBD1. The V segment lost 4 bases and the J segment 3 bases; nucleotides outside the gene matches: 1. Germline V lookup: CDR1 LGHNA, CDR2 YSLEER. This CDR3 is 13 amino acids long. CDR3 sequence reads: CASSRDRYYGYTF. DNA of the CDR3: TGCGCCAGCAGCCGGGACAGGTACTATGGCTACACCTTC.

V and J are TRBV7-6 and TRBJ2-7, with D uncertain. This CDR3 is built from 14 residues. Germline lookup yields CDR1 SGHVS and CDR2 FNYEAQ. Trimming shortened V by 4 bases and J by 3 bases, and 13 bases separated the two germline ends. CDR3 sequence reads: CASSSTHSLYEQYF. The CDR3 nucleotides read TGTGCCAGCAGCTCGACTCATTCCCTCTACGAGCAGTACTTC.

In its sample, this clonotype was seen many times. This rearrangement joins TRBV20-1 to TRBJ1-2; D not resolved. CDR1 DFQATT and CDR2 SNEGSKA come from the germline V gene (reference sequence). V was shortened by 0 bases and J by 1 base, with 6 bases between the two germline ends. The length of the CDR3 is 13 residues. This CDR3 reads CSARDPINYGYTF. In DNA form, the CDR3 reads TGCAGTGCTAGAGATCCTATTAACTATGGCTACACCTTC.

The V and J genes are TRBV29-1 and TRBJ1-2, with D uncertain. The CDR3 has 13 amino acids. The V and J ends lost 2 bases and 0 bases respectively, with 7 bases between them. Germline CDR1 and CDR2: SQVTM and ANQGSEA. DNA of the CDR3: TGCAGCGTTGAAAGACAATCTAACTATGGCTACACCTTC. Translated, it gives CSVERQSNYGYTF.

A note on this clonotype: A much larger clone lies one base from this, so it may be a read error. Given the absence of the conserved phenylalanine or tryptophan at the CDR3 end, a read error is likely. This chain connects TRBV19 to TRBJ1-5, with a weak D call TRBD1 (6 bases). The V and J ends lost 8 bases and 7 bases respectively, with 15 bases between them. The CDR3 is 13 amino acids. In germline, CDR1 is LNHDA, CDR2 SQIVND (reference sequence). This CDR3 is CASVVEGGQPQHL. The CDR3 nucleotides read TGTGCCAGTGTGGTGGAGGGGGGACAGCCCCAGCATCTT.

Ten or more counts support this clonotype. This sequence joins TRBV15 and TRBJ1-1; possible D gene TRBD1, 5 bases. The CDR3 contains 13 residues. Trimming removed 1 base at V and 8 bases at J, with 11 bases between. Germline assignment: CDR1 LNHNV and CDR2 YYDKDF (reference sequence). The CDR3 region has the DNA TGTGCCACCAGCAGAGTTCTGCAGGGAGAAGCTTTCTTT. This translates into CATSRVLQGEAFF. The full variable domain, with the rest looked up from reference TRBV15 and TRBJ1-1, is DAMVIQNPRYQVTQFGKPVTLSCSQTLNHNVMYWYQQKSSQAPKLLFHYYDKDFNNEADTPDNFQSRRPNTSFCFLDIRSPGLGDTAMYLCATSRVLQGEAFFGQGTRLTVV.

This clonotype has only a few counts. The chain is built from TRBV2 and TRBJ1-6; D is ambiguous. Germline CDR1 reads SNHLY; CDR2 reads FYNNEI. V gave up 7 bases and J gave up 7 bases, with 11 bases separating them. There are 13 residues in the CDR3. The CDR3: CASTLTRNSPLHF. The CDR3 coding sequence is TGTGCCAGCACCCTTACGAGGAATTCACCCCTCCACTTT. Complete variable domain (other parts from reference TRBV2 and TRBJ1-6): EPEVTQTPSHQVTQMGQEVILRCVPISNHLYFYWYRQILGQKVEFLVSFYNNEISEKSEIFDDQFSVERPDGSNFTLKIRSTKLEDSAMYFCASTLTRNSPLHFGNGTRLTVT.

J is TRBJ1-4 and V is TRBV15; the D is unclear. The CDR3 is 16 amino acids. Trimming cost V 2 bases and J 0 bases, with 10 bases left between them. CDR1 and CDR2 (germline): LNHNV, YYDKDF (reference sequence). The CDR3, as DNA: TGTGCCACCAGCAGACTCAACGGGGCAACTAATGAAAAACTGTTTTTT. As protein: CATSRLNGATNEKLFF. The entire variable domain, with the rest obtained from reference TRBV15 and TRBJ1-4, is as follows: DAMVIQNPRYQVTQFGKPVTLSCSQTLNHNVMYWYQQKSSQAPKLLFHYYDKDFNNEADTPDNFQSRRPNTSFCFLDIRSPGLGDTAMYLCATSRLNGATNEKLFFGSGTQLSVL.